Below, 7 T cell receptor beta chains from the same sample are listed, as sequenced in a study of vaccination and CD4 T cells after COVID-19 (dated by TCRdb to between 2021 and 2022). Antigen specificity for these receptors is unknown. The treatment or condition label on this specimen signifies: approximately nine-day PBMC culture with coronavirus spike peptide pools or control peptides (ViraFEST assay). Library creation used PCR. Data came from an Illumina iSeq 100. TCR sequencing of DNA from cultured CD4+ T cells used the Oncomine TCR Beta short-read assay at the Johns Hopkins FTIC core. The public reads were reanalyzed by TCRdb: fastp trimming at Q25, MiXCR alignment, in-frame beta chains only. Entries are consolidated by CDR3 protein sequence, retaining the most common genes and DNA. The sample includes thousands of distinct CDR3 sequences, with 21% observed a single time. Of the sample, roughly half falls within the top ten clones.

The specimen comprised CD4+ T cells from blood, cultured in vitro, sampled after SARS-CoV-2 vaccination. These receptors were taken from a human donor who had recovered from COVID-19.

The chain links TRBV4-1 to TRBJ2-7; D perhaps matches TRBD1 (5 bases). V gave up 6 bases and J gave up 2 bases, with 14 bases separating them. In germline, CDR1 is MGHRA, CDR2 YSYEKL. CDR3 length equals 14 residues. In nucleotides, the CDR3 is TGCGCCAGCAGGGGCTCTGACAGTACCTACGAGCAGTACTTC. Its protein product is CASRGSDSTYEQYF.

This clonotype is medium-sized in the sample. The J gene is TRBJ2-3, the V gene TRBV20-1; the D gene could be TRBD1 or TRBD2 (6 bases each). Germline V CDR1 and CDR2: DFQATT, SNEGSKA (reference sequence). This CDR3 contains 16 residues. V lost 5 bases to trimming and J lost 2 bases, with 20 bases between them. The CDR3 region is CSAAHRGGLITDTQYF. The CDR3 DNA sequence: TGCAGTGCTGCCCACCGAGGGGGGCTTATCACAGATACGCAGTATTTT.

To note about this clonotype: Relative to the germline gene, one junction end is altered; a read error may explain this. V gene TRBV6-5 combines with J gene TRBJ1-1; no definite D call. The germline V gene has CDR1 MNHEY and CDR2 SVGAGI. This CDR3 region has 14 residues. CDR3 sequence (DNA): TGTACCAGCAGCTACGGCTGGGCGAACACTGAAGCTTTCTTT. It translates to CTSSYGWANTEAFF.

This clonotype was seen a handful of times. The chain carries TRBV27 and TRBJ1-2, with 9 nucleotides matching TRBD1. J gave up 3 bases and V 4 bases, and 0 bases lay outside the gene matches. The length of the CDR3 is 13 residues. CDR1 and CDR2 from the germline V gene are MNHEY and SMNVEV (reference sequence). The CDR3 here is CASSWDRDYGYTF. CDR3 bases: TGTGCCAGCAGTTGGGACAGGGACTATGGCTACACCTTC.

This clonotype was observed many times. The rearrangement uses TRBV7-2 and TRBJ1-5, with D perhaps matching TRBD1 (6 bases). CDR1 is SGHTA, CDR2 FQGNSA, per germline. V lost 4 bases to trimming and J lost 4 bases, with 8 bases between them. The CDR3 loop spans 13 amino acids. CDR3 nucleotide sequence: TGTGCCAGCAGCTCACAGGGAAATCAGCCCCAGCATTTT. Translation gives CASSSQGNQPQHF. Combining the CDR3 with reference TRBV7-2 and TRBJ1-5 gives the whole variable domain GAGVSQSPSNKVTEKGKDVELRCDPISGHTALYWYRQSLGQGLEFLIYFQGNSAPDKSGLPSDRFSAERTGGSVSTLTIQRTQQEDSAVYLCASSSQGNQPQHFGDGTRLSIL.

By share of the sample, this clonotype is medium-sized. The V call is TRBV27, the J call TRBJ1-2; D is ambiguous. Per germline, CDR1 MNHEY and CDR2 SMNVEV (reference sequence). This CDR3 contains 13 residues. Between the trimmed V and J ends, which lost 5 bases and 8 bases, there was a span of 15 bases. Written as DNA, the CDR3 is TGTGCCAGCAGTCCCCATCTCGGGAGGGGCTACACCTTC. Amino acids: CASSPHLGRGYTF.

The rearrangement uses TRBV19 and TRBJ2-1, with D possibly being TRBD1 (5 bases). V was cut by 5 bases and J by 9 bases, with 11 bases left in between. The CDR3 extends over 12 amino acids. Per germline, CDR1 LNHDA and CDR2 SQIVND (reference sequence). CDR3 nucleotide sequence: TGTGCCAGTAGTGGGGCTCGAGTTGAGCAGTTCTTC. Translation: CASSGARVEQFF.